Detailed here is one T cell receptor (beta chain). The data were taken from a study of blood T cell repertoires in COVID-19. Overall study context: T cells, B-cell-depleted T cells, or PBMCs provided the cDNA or gDNA that served as material.

Enrolled during active infection, Seattle patients were then followed longitudinally. In the source study's methods: From reference gene primer amplification, estimates of nucleated cell counts were derived. The table came from immunoSEQ multiplex PCR; TCRdb's copy has only in-frame clones and leaves some out. From that table come the V and J calls and clone size; the DNA was used to work out D and trimming. The sample holds some 350,000 clones; approximately 88% are singletons and the top ten take about 3%. V lost 4 bases and J lost 6; bases outside the gene matches: 10. Germline V gene data show CDR1 as KGHDR and CDR2 as SFDVKD. CDR3 length: 16 amino acids.

The source is a woman between 25 and 40 years old with COVID-19, enrolled during active disease. Sequenced input: peripheral blood. The chain employs TRBV24-1 and TRBJ2-2; TRBD1 matches 7 bases. CDR3: CATSDPGTAFSGELFF. The CDR3 DNA reads TGTGCCACCAGTGACCCCGGGACAGCTTTCTCCGGGGAGCTGTTTTTT.